This passage covers 8 T cell receptor beta chains from one sample sequenced in a study of cytomegalovirus exposure and HLA in healthy donors. This PCR relied on a set of 60 Vbeta primers and 13 Jbeta primers. TCRdb's table, derived via immunoSEQ multiplex PCR, lists solely in-frame clones and lacks some. Found here are some 150,000 clones, about 71% of them singletons; the top ten hold roughly 1.9%. Sequencing used PBMCs. The receptor set was obtained from a woman aged 60 to 75 in good health and CMV-seropositive.

This clone was observed once. The V call is TRBV28, the J call TRBJ1-5, with a tentative D call TRBD1 (5 bases). CDR1 and CDR2 (germline): MDHEN, SYDVKM. This CDR3 is 14 amino acids long. The V gene lost 6 bases and the J gene lost 0 bases, with 9 bases spanning the gap. The CDR3 here is CASRRGNSNQPQHF. DNA of the CDR3: TGTGCCAGCAGAAGGGGCAATAGCAATCAGCCCCAGCATTTT.

This rearrangement joins TRBV7-9 to TRBJ2-7; D may be TRBD1 (5 bases). The germline CDR1 and CDR2 sequences are SEHNR and FQNEAQ (reference sequence). The V end lost 2 bases, the J end lost 6 bases, and 14 bases lay between the germline ends. This CDR3 comprises 14 residues. The CDR3 coding sequence is TGTGCCAGCAGCTTAAGGGGCGGATATGGCGAGCAGTACTTC. Residues: CASSLRGGYGEQYF.

This clone has just one count. V gene TRBV15 combines with J gene TRBJ2-1; the match to TRBD2 covers 12 bases. There are 16 residues in the CDR3. Germline values: CDR1 LNHNV, CDR2 YYDKDF (reference sequence). The junction had 9 bases not matched to a gene; V was cut back by 5 bases and J by 7 bases. CDR3 nucleotides: TGTGCCACCAGCCTGAGACTAGCGGGAGCGGGGAATGAGCAGTTCTTC. It codes for CATSLRLAGAGNEQFF.

The CDR3 DNA reads TGTGCCAGTAGTTCCAGGGGAATGAACACTGAAGCTTTCTTT. Translating it yields CASSSRGMNTEAFF. This chain links TRBV19 with TRBJ1-1; possibly TRBD1 for D (6 bases). Per the germline V gene, CDR1 is LNHDA and CDR2 is SQIVND (reference sequence). Trimming took 5 bases from V and 0 from J, leaving 10 bases between them. The CDR3 covers 14 residues.

The rearrangement joins TRBV15 to TRBJ2-2; TRBD1 is a possible D gene (6 bases). The CDR3 has 17 residues. The V gene lost 2 bases and the J gene lost 4 bases, with 17 bases spanning the gap. Germline lookup yields CDR1 LNHNV and CDR2 YYDKDF (reference sequence). In DNA form, the CDR3 reads TGTGCCACCAGCAGACTAACCGGCAACAGGGTCACCGGGGAGCTGTTTTTT. It specifies CATSRLTGNRVTGELFF.

The chain employs TRBV18 and TRBJ2-1; TRBD2 might be the D (5 bases). The CDR3 extends over 11 amino acids. Deletions cut 6 bases from V and 8 bases from J, with 8 bases between. CDR1 is KGHSH and CDR2 is LQKENI in the germline V gene. CDR3 sequence: CASSLAHEQFF. CDR3 DNA sequence: TGTGCCAGCTCGCTAGCACATGAGCAGTTCTTC.

This chain's CDR3 is CASSVVAGLPTDTQYF. CDR3 sequence (DNA): TGTGCCAGCAGCGTAGTAGCGGGGCTACCCACAGATACGCAGTATTTT. The gene calls are TRBV9 and TRBJ2-3; 8 bases are shared with TRBD2. This CDR3 region has 16 residues. The junction had 5 bases not matched to a gene; V was cut back by 0 bases and J by 2 bases. Germline V CDR1 and CDR2: SGDLS, YYNGEE.

The J gene is TRBJ1-1, the V gene TRBV28; 9 nucleotides line up with TRBD1. The V gene end was trimmed by 7 bases and the J gene end by 5 bases; junction bases not matched to a gene: 5. The CDR3 extends over 13 amino acids. Germline V gene sequence: CDR1 MDHEN, CDR2 SYDVKM. DNA for the CDR3: TGTGCCAGCACCCAGACAGGGGGGACTGAAGCTTTCTTT. It yields the protein CASTQTGGTEAFF. Full variable domain (outside the CDR3, taken from reference TRBV28 and TRBJ1-1): DVKVTQSSRYLVKRTGEKVFLECVQDMDHENMFWYRQDPGLGLRLIYFSYDVKMKEKGDIPEGYSVSREKKERFSLILESASTNQTSMYLCASTQTGGTEAFFGQGTRLTVV.